The next 24 T cell receptor beta chains were all read from a single sample in a study of human T cells and chemical hapten exposure. As for time point: pre-sensitization, week 0. Treatment given: therapeutic diphenylcyclopropenone sensitization with weekly scalp DPC. TCRdb recomputed calls from the RACE reads with MiXCR, one row per CDR3 protein. The table records fewer than 70,000 distinct CDR3 sequences, around 6.6% of them present only once. The starting material was whole blood, obtained in connection with sensitization to the hapten diphenylcyclopropenone (DPC). These receptors came from a woman aged 30 to 39 with alopecia areata. Some clones in this sample may be carry-over from other donors' samples.

This chain connects TRBV12-3 or TRBV12-4 to TRBJ1-2; D is undetermined. The CDR3 is 13 residues long. Trimming left V 5 bases short and J 4 bases short, with 11 bases between. The CDR3 nucleotides are TGTGCCAGCAGTAAAGGGAGCCTCTATGGCTACACCTTC. Protein product: CASSKGSLYGYTF.

There are many counts of this clonotype. The chain combines TRBV27 with TRBJ2-5; D not resolved. Germline V gene sequence: CDR1 MNHEY, CDR2 SMNVEV (reference sequence). V lost 3 bases and J lost 4, with 12 bases in between. There are 14 residues in the CDR3. CDR3 sequence: CASSLRWGPETQYF. The DNA for the CDR3 is TGTGCCAGCAGTTTGAGGTGGGGTCCAGAGACCCAGTACTTC.

Ten or more counts support this clonotype. This chain joins TRBV9 and TRBJ2-5; the D gene is possibly TRBD2 (6 bases). V was trimmed by 0 bases and J by 1 base, leaving 10 bases between them. The germline V gene encodes CDR1 SGDLS and CDR2 YYNGEE. This CDR3 spans 15 amino acids. CDR3: CASSVAPGGQETQYF. Here the CDR3 DNA reads TGTGCCAGCAGCGTAGCTCCCGGGGGCCAAGAGACCCAGTACTTC. The complete variable domain, with remaining parts taken from reference TRBV9 and TRBJ2-5, reads DSGVTQTPKHLITATGQRVTLRCSPRSGDLSVYWYQQSLDQGLQFLIQYYNGEERAKGNILERFSAQQFPDLHSELNLSSLELGDSALYFCASSVAPGGQETQYFGPGTRLLVL.

This clonotype was observed many times. The rearrangement uses TRBV7-2 and TRBJ2-1; either TRBD1 or TRBD2 may fit D (5 bases each). There are 17 residues in the CDR3. V was shortened by 1 base and J by 4 bases, with 17 bases between the two germline ends. Germline V gives CDR1 SGHTA, CDR2 FQGNSA. The CDR3 bases are TGTGCCAGCAGCTTAGGAGCTAGCCGGGGCTGGTACAATGAGCAGTTCTTC. Its translation is CASSLGASRGWYNEQFF.

The chain links TRBV20-1 to TRBJ2-7; D is perhaps TRBD1 or TRBD2 (5 bases each). The CDR3 runs to 13 residues. The germline V gene encodes CDR1 DFQATT and CDR2 SNEGSKA (reference sequence). Trimming removed 0 bases at V and 4 bases at J, with 10 bases between. The DNA for the CDR3 is TGCAGTGCTAGAGAGGGACGCTTTTACGAGCAGTACTTC. This codes for CSAREGRFYEQYF.

J is TRBJ1-2 and V is TRBV2; D not certain. The V end was cut by 11 bases, the J end by 2 bases, with 15 bases between. Looked up from germline, CDR1 is SNHLY and CDR2 is FYNNEI. CDR3 length equals 13 residues. The CDR3 DNA reads as TGTGCCCGGCGAGGGATAGGAAACTATGGCTACACCTTC. Translating gives CARRGIGNYGYTF.

This clonotype was detected many times. V usage is TRBV2 and J usage is TRBJ1-2; D may be TRBD1 (6 bases). V lost 8 bases to trimming and J lost 1 base, with 20 bases between them. There are 16 residues in the CDR3. Germline V gene sequence: CDR1 SNHLY, CDR2 FYNNEI. CDR3 DNA: TGTGCCAGCGCCCTTACCTCGACAGGTCTTAACTATGGCTACACCTTC. Protein: CASALTSTGLNYGYTF.

Concerning this clonotype: Being one base from a much bigger clone, this may be a read error. The chain uses TRBV12-3 or TRBV12-4 and TRBJ1-2; D unresolved. This CDR3 is built from 13 residues. The CDR3 loop is CANSLGQSYGYTF. In nucleotides, the CDR3 is TGTGCCAACAGTTTAGGGCAGAGCTATGGCTACACCTTC.

There are many counts of this clonotype. The V gene is TRBV6-5, the J gene TRBJ2-3; D may be TRBD2 (6 bases). The germline gives CDR1 MNHEY, CDR2 SVGAGI. V dropped 4 bases and J dropped 3 bases, with 14 bases sitting between them. The CDR3 loop spans 15 amino acids. CDR3 sequence (DNA): TGTGCCAGCAGTTTTCGCGGGGCTCCTACAGATACGCAGTATTTT. The encoded protein is CASSFRGAPTDTQYF.

This clonotype has a count of ten or more. The V and J genes are TRBV29-1 and TRBJ2-3; no clear D gene. V lost 3 bases and J 1 base, leaving 5 bases between the germline ends. This CDR3 region has 12 residues. Germline CDR1 SQVTM, CDR2 ANQGSEA. CDR3 amino acids: CSVDGGTDTQYF. Here the CDR3 DNA reads TGCAGCGTTGACGGTGGCACAGATACGCAGTATTTT.

The table lists this clonotype with many counts. CDR3 nucleotide sequence: TGTGCATCAGCTTCTACTAGCGGAGGCACAGATACGCAGTATTTT. Translating gives CASASTSGGTDTQYF. V gene TRBV11-2 combines with J gene TRBJ2-3, with 8 bases that match TRBD2. Germline CDR1 SGHAT, CDR2 FQNNGV. The CDR3 has 15 amino acids.

This chain uses TRBV7-9 with TRBJ2-7, with a weak D call TRBD1 (5 bases). The CDR3 extends over 14 amino acids. Germline assignment: CDR1 SEHNR and CDR2 FQNEAQ (reference sequence). Deletions cut 3 bases from V and 2 bases from J, with 11 bases between. CDR3 bases: TGTGCCAGCAGCTTCGGACATTCCGCCTACGAGCAGTACTTC. Its translation: CASSFGHSAYEQYF. Looking up the rest from reference TRBV7-9 and TRBJ2-7 gives the full variable domain: DTGVSQNPRHKITKRGQNVTFRCDPISEHNRLYWYRQTLGQGPEFLTYFQNEAQLEKSRLLSDRFSAERPKGSFSTLEIQRTEQGDSAMYLCASSFGHSAYEQYFGPGTRLTVT.

This clonotype was recorded at least ten times. The V and J genes are TRBV20-1 and TRBJ2-5; no clear D. The V gene lost 0 bases and the J gene lost 3 bases, with 14 bases spanning the gap. Germline-derived CDR1 and CDR2 are DFQATT and SNEGSKA (reference sequence). This CDR3 is built from 15 residues. Here the CDR3 reads CSARDWGKLEETQYF. The CDR3, as DNA: TGCAGTGCTAGAGATTGGGGAAAGCTAGAAGAGACCCAGTACTTC.

The gene calls are TRBV2 and TRBJ1-2; possible D gene TRBD1, 6 bases. The CDR3 runs to 14 residues. V dropped 5 bases and J dropped 3 bases, with 13 bases sitting between them. In germline, CDR1 is SNHLY, CDR2 FYNNEI. The CDR3 region has the DNA TGTGCCAGCAGTAGGGGGGAGGGGTACTATGGCTACACCTTC. Translated: CASSRGEGYYGYTF. Variable domain in full (rest from reference TRBV2 and TRBJ1-2): EPEVTQTPSHQVTQMGQEVILRCVPISNHLYFYWYRQILGQKVEFLVSFYNNEISEKSEIFDDQFSVERPDGSNFTLKIRSTKLEDSAMYFCASSRGEGYYGYTFGSGTRLTVV.

This clonotype was recorded a few times. The CDR3 DNA reads TGTGCCAGCAGCTCTCGGACAGGAGGGAACACTGAAGCTTTCTTT. It codes for CASSSRTGGNTEAFF. The V call is TRBV12-3 or TRBV12-4, the J call TRBJ1-1; 7 bases agree with TRBD1. This CDR3 comprises 15 residues. The V segment lost 6 bases and the J segment 1 base; nucleotides outside the gene matches: 8.

The table lists this clonotype with many counts. The chain carries TRBV5-6 and TRBJ1-6; no reliable D call. V lost 4 bases and J 3 bases, leaving 17 bases between the germline ends. CDR3 length equals 17 residues. Germline assignment: CDR1 SGHDT and CDR2 YYEEEE. This chain's CDR3 is CASSAALSGDYNSPLHF. The CDR3, as DNA: TGTGCCAGCAGCGCGGCCCTGTCCGGGGACTATAATTCACCCCTCCACTTT. The variable domain in full, completed from reference TRBV5-6 and TRBJ1-6, reads DAGVTQSPTHLIKTRGQQVTLRCSPKSGHDTVSWYQQALGQGPQFIFQYYEEEERQRGNFPDRFSGHQFPNYSSELNVNALLLGDSALYLCASSAALSGDYNSPLHFGNGTRLTVT.

This clonotype has a count of ten or more. This chain links TRBV2 with TRBJ1-1; a possible D gene is TRBD1 (6 bases). In germline, CDR1 is SNHLY, CDR2 FYNNEI. V was cut by 7 bases and J by 4 bases, with 16 bases left in between. The CDR3 has 14 amino acids. CDR3 residues: CASTGATLSTEAFF. The CDR3 nucleotides read TGTGCCAGCACGGGGGCGACACTAAGCACTGAAGCTTTCTTT.

Many counts were recorded for this clonotype. The chain couples TRBV2 to TRBJ1-2; D call uncertain. The V gene's germline CDR1 is SNHLY and CDR2 FYNNEI. The CDR3 sequence is 15 residues long. V dropped 5 bases and J dropped 0 bases, with 13 bases sitting between them. The CDR3 spells CASSIRQGANYGYTF. The DNA for the CDR3 is TGTGCCAGCAGTATCCGACAAGGAGCTAACTATGGCTACACCTTC.

This rearrangement joins TRBV20-1 to TRBJ1-2; TRBD1 matches 8 bases. Germline lookup yields CDR1 DFQATT and CDR2 SNEGSKA (reference sequence). The ends lost 0 bases at V and 6 bases at J; junction bases unmatched: 6. CDR3 length: 14 residues. This CDR3 is CSARDLAGGDGYTF. The CDR3 DNA reads TGCAGTGCTAGAGATCTCGCAGGGGGCGATGGCTACACCTTC.

The V and J genes are TRBV11-2 and TRBJ1-1; D is unresolved. CDR3 length: 14 amino acids. Germline V CDR1 and CDR2: SGHAT, FQNNGV. Deletions cut 0 bases from V and 3 bases from J, with 8 bases between. CDR3 region: CASSLEGSYTEAFF. The CDR3 coding sequence is TGTGCCAGCAGCTTAGAAGGTAGCTACACTGAAGCTTTCTTT.

This clonotype was detected ten times or more. The gene calls are TRBV14 and TRBJ2-1; no clear D. The germline V gene encodes CDR1 SGHDN and CDR2 FVKESK. V was cut by 4 bases and J by 6 bases, with 13 bases left in between. The CDR3 spans 14 residues. DNA for the CDR3: TGTGCCAGCAGCCGACCCGCACCGATCAATGAGCAGTTCTTC. This gives the protein CASSRPAPINEQFF. The full variable domain, completed using reference TRBV14 and TRBJ2-1, is EAGVTQFPSHSVIEKGQTVTLRCDPISGHDNLYWYRRVMGKEIKFLLHFVKESKQDESGMPNNRFLAERTGGTYSTLKVQPAELEDSGVYFCASSRPAPINEQFFGPGTRLTVL.

In its sample, this clonotype was seen many times. The rearrangement links TRBV7-2 to TRBJ2-3; 9 nucleotides agree with TRBD2. Germline CDR1 reads SGHTA; CDR2 reads FQGNSA. The CDR3 has 15 amino acids. The V gene end was trimmed by 4 bases and the J gene end by 5 bases; junction bases not matched to a gene: 7. The CDR3 nucleotides read TGTGCCAGCAGCTCCGGGGCGGGGGGGCAAGATACGCAGTATTTT. This gives the protein CASSSGAGGQDTQYF.

In this sample, this clonotype turned up many times. The chain recombines TRBV5-8 with TRBJ2-3; 8 bases align to TRBD2. Looked up from germline, CDR1 is SGHTS and CDR2 is YDEGEE. The trim removed 4 bases at V and 4 bases at J, leaving 8 bases unmatched. CDR3 size: 15 residues. CDR3 residues: CASSPVAGSPDTQYF. The CDR3 coding sequence is TGTGCCAGCAGCCCGGTAGCGGGGTCCCCAGATACGCAGTATTTT. The variable domain in full, completed from reference TRBV5-8 and TRBJ2-3, reads EAGVTQSPTHLIKTRGQQATLRCSPISGHTSVYWYQQALGLGLQFLLWYDEGEERNRGNFPPRFSGRQFPNYSSELNVNALELEDSALYLCASSPVAGSPDTQYFGPGTRLTVL.

This clonotype has a count of ten or more. The V call is TRBV12-3 or TRBV12-4, the J call TRBJ1-4, with D tentatively TRBD1 (5 bases). The V gene lost 6 bases and the J gene lost 7 bases, with 15 bases spanning the gap. This CDR3 comprises 14 residues. CDR3 residues: CASRPNGAPEKLFF. Here the CDR3 DNA reads TGTGCCAGCAGGCCTAACGGGGCTCCTGAAAAACTGTTTTTT.